The 20 T cell receptor beta chains given below trace back to one sample, sequenced in a study of tumor-infiltrating lymphocytes in primary liver carcinoma. Constant-region priming of around 500 ng total RNA yielded TCR beta cDNA. ARM-PCR, slightly modified, supplied the TCR beta libraries through three nested multiplex PCR rounds. Forward primers for TRBV1-TRBV30 and a C-beta reverse primer served the first two PCR rounds, at around 11 cycles each. TCRdb re-called the multiplex PCR reads with MiXCR, one entry per CDR3 protein. The repertoire includes 330,000 or so distinct CDR3 sequences, roughly 61% of them detected once, and 5% to 6.5% sits in the top ten. Germline DNA was also extracted, and blood RNA was taken from unsorted whole blood. The sequencing sample was made of peripheral blood. All receptors derive from a man aged 35 to 55 with primary liver carcinoma and hepatitis B virus infection.

Concerning this clonotype: Because it lacks the conserved phenylalanine or tryptophan at the end, this CDR3 is likely a read error. The chain joins TRBV12-3 or TRBV12-4 to TRBJ2-1; 9 nucleotides match TRBD2. The CDR3 is made up of 12 amino acids. V dropped 7 bases and J dropped 11; count of bases not matched to a gene: 6. CDR3 sequence reads: CASNSSGRQQFL. DNA of the CDR3: TGTGCCAGCAACAGTAGCGGGAGACAGCAGTTCCTC.

Comments on this clonotype: Germline is not matched at one junction end, which may reflect a read error. V gene TRBV4-3 combines with J gene TRBJ2-7; 9 nucleotides agree with TRBD1. The V gene's germline CDR1 is LGHNA and CDR2 YSLEER. This CDR3 is 14 amino acids long. CDR3 amino acids: CTSSPGQGRYEQYF. DNA for the CDR3: TGCACCAGCAGCCCCGGACAGGGGCGCTACGAGCAGTACTTC.

This clonotype was picked up a small number of times. The germline gene is not matched at one end of the junction; a read error may be the cause. This chain uses TRBV14 with TRBJ2-7, with a weak D call TRBD2 (5 bases). Germline lookup yields CDR1 SGHDN and CDR2 FVKESK. The CDR3 covers 17 residues. CDR3: CVSSQDKASMTTCEQYF. Written as DNA, the CDR3 is TGTGTCAGCAGCCAAGATAAAGCTAGCATGACGACCTGCGAGCAGTACTTC. The full variable domain, with the rest looked up from reference TRBV14 and TRBJ2-7, is EAGVTQFPSHSVIEKGQTVTLRCDPISGHDNLYWYRRVMGKEIKFLLHFVKESKQDESGMPNNRFLAERTGGTYSTLKVQPAELEDSGVYFCVSSQDKASMTTCEQYFGPGTRLTVT.

The V gene is TRBV6-2 or TRBV6-3, the J gene TRBJ2-3; 7 bases are a match to TRBD2. Germline CDR1 and CDR2: MNHEY and SVGEGT. The CDR3 is 13 residues long. V lost 4 bases and J lost 7; bases outside the gene matches: 5. CDR3 residues: CASSSVLANTQYF. The CDR3 DNA sequence: TGTGCCAGCAGTTCGGTACTAGCGAATACGCAGTATTTT.

For this clonotype: It may be a read error: a sequence one base away is much more abundant. This chain links TRBV6-5 with TRBJ1-1; 8 nucleotides align to TRBD1. This CDR3 has 14 residues. Trimming removed 6 bases from V and 4 bases from J; junction bases left unmatched: 7. Germline values: CDR1 MNHEY, CDR2 SVGAGI. In DNA, the CDR3 is TGTGCCAGCAGCCGACAGGGGCCGAGCACTGAAGCTTTCTTT. It translates to CASSRQGPSTEAFF.

This clonotype was detected ten times or more. This chain uses TRBV29-1 with TRBJ1-5; D gene unclear. This CDR3 is 14 amino acids long. Germline values: CDR1 SQVTM, CDR2 ANQGSEA. V was trimmed by 4 bases and J by 4 bases, leaving 14 bases between them. CDR3 in DNA: TGCAGCGTTGCCCCTCTCCCCTGGAATCAGCCCCAGCATTTT. Its protein product is CSVAPLPWNQPQHF.

The chain carries TRBV5-1 and TRBJ1-2; TRBD1 agrees at 8 bases. The germline V gene has CDR1 SGHRS and CDR2 YFSETQ. The CDR3 sequence is 15 residues long. Losses at the gene ends were 0 bases for V and 7 bases for J; bases not matched to a gene: 8. The CDR3 DNA sequence: TGCGCCAGCAGCTTGGGCGGCAGGGGGCTGTTTGGCTACACCTTC. It encodes CASSLGGRGLFGYTF.

This clonotype has a count of ten or more. The rearrangement uses TRBV6-6 and TRBJ1-4, with D hard to call. The CDR3 runs to 13 residues. Between the trimmed V and J ends, which lost 5 bases and 8 bases, there was a span of 12 bases. Germline CDR1 reads MNHNY; CDR2 reads SVGAGI (reference sequence). CDR3 bases: TGTGCCAGCAGTAGGCTGCGGTCCGAAAAACTGTTTTTT. It yields the protein CASSRLRSEKLFF.

The CDR3 loop reads CASGRLAGASNEQFF. The CDR3 DNA sequence: TGTGCCAGCGGCCGTCTAGCGGGAGCTTCAAATGAGCAGTTCTTC. This sequence joins TRBV4-2 and TRBJ2-1; TRBD2 matches 10 bases. The trim removed 8 bases at V and 7 bases at J, leaving 11 bases unmatched. This CDR3 has 15 amino acids. The germline V gene encodes CDR1 LGHNA and CDR2 YNFKEQ.

A note on this clonotype: The CDR3 does not close with the conserved phenylalanine or tryptophan, likely indicating a read error. In DNA form, the CDR3 reads TGTGCCAGGAGTTACAATACACAAGAGACCCAGTACCTC. It is translated as CARSYNTQETQYL. The chain combines TRBV11-2 with TRBJ2-5; D is unclear. Trimming cost V 9 bases and J 2 bases, with 13 bases left between them. Germline CDR1 reads SGHAT; CDR2 reads FQNNGV. This CDR3 has 13 amino acids.

This chain connects TRBV27 to TRBJ2-6, with a weak D call TRBD2 (5 bases). V was pared by 3 bases and J by 1 base, with 10 bases between. CDR1 and CDR2 (germline): MNHEY, SMNVEV (reference sequence). The length of the CDR3 is 16 residues. The CDR3 protein is CASSLDGLSGANVLTF. CDR3 sequence (DNA): TGTGCCAGCAGTTTGGACGGACTTTCTGGGGCCAACGTCCTGACTTTC.

Many counts were recorded for this clonotype. CDR3 in DNA: TGCAGCGTTGGAGGGGCGGAAAACTATGGCTACACCTTC. Translation gives CSVGGAENYGYTF. The chain combines TRBV29-1 with TRBJ1-2; D is perhaps TRBD1 (5 bases). Germline V gene data show CDR1 as SQVTM and CDR2 as ANQGSEA. Trimming removed 4 bases from V and 2 bases from J, with 11 bases in between. The CDR3 length is 13 residues.

This clonotype was seen a few times. This sequence joins TRBV4-3 and TRBJ1-1; D not resolved. CDR3 size: 14 residues. V was clipped by 0 bases and J by 3 bases, with 8 bases between them. Germline CDR1 is LGHNA and CDR2 is YSLEER. The CDR3 nucleotides are TGCGCCAGCAGCCAAGAACTCTACTACACTGAAGCTTTCTTT. The encoded protein is CASSQELYYTEAFF.

This clonotype was observed a single time. The junction shows a germline mismatch at one end, possibly a read error. The chain joins TRBV4-2 to TRBJ2-3; TRBD2 agrees at 9 bases. CDR1 is LGHNA, CDR2 YNFKEQ, per germline. The CDR3 covers 17 residues. CDR3 loop: CASSPGGLAGIPDTHYF. CDR3 in DNA: TGTGCCAGCAGCCCGGGCGGGCTAGCGGGAATTCCAGATACGCACTATTTT.

Comments on this clonotype: A read error may explain this, as a much larger clone is one base away. The chain combines TRBV29-1 with TRBJ2-2; D is uncertain. The germline V gene encodes CDR1 SQVTM and CDR2 ANQGSEA. This CDR3 spans 12 amino acids. Between the trimmed V and J ends, which lost 4 bases and 4 bases, there was a span of 7 bases. CDR3 bases: TGCAGCGTTGGACCGAGCACCGGGGAGCTGTTTTTT. Its translation: CSVGPSTGELFF.

Points on this clonotype: This sequence may be a read error, since a much larger clone differs from it by one base. The rearrangement uses TRBV6-5 and TRBJ2-7; TRBD1 agrees at 7 bases. The trim removed 5 bases at V and 3 bases at J, leaving 10 bases unmatched. In germline, CDR1 is MNHEY, CDR2 SVGAGI. This CDR3 spans 15 amino acids. CDR3 sequence (DNA): TGTGCCAGCAGTAAATTCGGGACAGAAGTCTACGAGCAGTACTTC. Its protein is CASSKFGTEVYEQYF.

The table lists this clonotype with many counts. The chain carries TRBV6-6 and TRBJ2-7, with D perhaps matching TRBD2 (5 bases). Germline-derived CDR1 and CDR2 are MNHNY and SVGAGI (reference sequence). The length of the CDR3 is 14 residues. Trimming left V 6 bases short and J 5 bases short, with 17 bases between. The CDR3 DNA follows: TGTGCCAGCAGCTCCGGAGTCCCGGAGGACGAGCAGTACTTC. As protein: CASSSGVPEDEQYF.

This clonotype was recorded at least ten times. CDR3 amino acids: CAISEQVNTEAFF. The DNA for the CDR3 is TGTGCCATCAGTGAGCAGGTGAACACTGAAGCTTTCTTT. The genes are TRBV10-3 and TRBJ1-1; D not certain. The CDR3 contains 13 residues. In germline, CDR1 is ENHRY, CDR2 SYGVKD. Trimming removed 2 bases at V and 0 bases at J, with 4 bases between.

This clonotype was seen more than once but under ten times. The genes are TRBV5-4 and TRBJ1-3, with D perhaps matching TRBD1 (6 bases). The length of the CDR3 is 14 residues. Between the trimmed V and J ends, which lost 0 bases and 2 bases, there was a span of 6 bases. Germline V lookup: CDR1 SGHNT, CDR2 YYREEE (reference sequence). Here the CDR3 reads CASSLDRAGNTIYF. DNA for the CDR3: TGTGCCAGCAGCTTGGACAGGGCTGGAAACACCATATATTTT.

In regard to this clonotype: The conserved closing phenylalanine or tryptophan is absent in this CDR3, likely reflecting a read error. The genes are TRBV10-2 and TRBJ2-1; the match to TRBD2 covers 8 bases. V was clipped by 4 bases and J by 8 bases; unmatched bases: 19. CDR3 length: 18 amino acids. Germline V gene data show CDR1 as WSHSY and CDR2 as SAAADI. The CDR3 coding sequence is TGCGCCAGCAGTGCCCCTAGGTTGTCCGGGAGGGCCGTAGATGAGCAGTTCCTC. Translating gives CASSAPRLSGRAVDEQFL.